The 20 T cell receptor beta chains reported below all come from one sample, sequenced in a study of CD8+CD57+ T cells in acquired aplastic anemia. The study profiled TCR beta VDJ and CDR3 using genomic DNA as template. TCRdb fed the reads into MiXCR, producing one record per CDR3 protein. The profile shows over 150,000 distinct CDR3 sequences, more than 60% of them singletons. By flow cytometry, patients selected for sequencing had shown an expansion of CD8+CD57+ cells. Sequences were obtained from sorted CD4+, CD8+, or CD8+CD57+ T cells (not recorded which) from PBMCs. The receptors come from a human donor with aplastic anemia.

This clonotype appeared once. CDR3 region: CASSSTGTGVLPLHF. CDR3 DNA: TGTGCCAGTAGTTCCACCGGGACAGGGGTTCTTCCCCTCCACTTT. This sequence joins TRBV19 and TRBJ1-6, with 10 bases that match TRBD1. The germline V gene encodes CDR1 LNHDA and CDR2 SQIVND (reference sequence). The CDR3 has 15 amino acids. V lost 5 bases and J lost 13; bases outside the gene matches: 11.

This clonotype turned up a few times. The V call is TRBV7-2, the J call TRBJ2-1; D possibly uses TRBD1 or TRBD2 (5 bases each). The CDR3 extends over 14 amino acids. Trimming removed 1 base from V and 7 bases from J, with 11 bases in between. In germline, CDR1 is SGHTA, CDR2 FQGNSA. CDR3 nucleotides: TGTGCCAGCAGCTTAGTACCGGGGCTGAATGAGCAGTTCTTC. It encodes CASSLVPGLNEQFF.

This clonotype was counted at least ten times. J is TRBJ2-3 and V is TRBV10-1; D is perhaps TRBD2 (5 bases). The V gene's germline CDR1 is WNHNN and CDR2 SYGVQD (reference sequence). The CDR3 contains 15 residues. With 0 bases removed from V and 5 bases from J, the gap between germline ends came to 12 bases. The CDR3: CASSESPSSRDTQYF. The CDR3 nucleotides are TGCGCCAGCAGTGAGTCCCCTAGCAGTCGAGATACGCAGTATTTT.

The genes are TRBV20-1 and TRBJ1-5; weak D call: TRBD1 (5 bases). The V gene lost 3 bases and the J gene lost 1 base, with 10 bases spanning the gap. The CDR3 covers 14 residues. The germline gives CDR1 DFQATT, CDR2 SNEGSKA (reference sequence). The CDR3 DNA is TGCAGTGCTAGCGGGGCGGGGAGCAATCAGCCCCAGCATTTT. Amino acid sequence: CSASGAGSNQPQHF.

Concerning this clonotype: One end of the junction fails to match germline, which may point to a read error. This chain links TRBV7-3 with TRBJ2-3; D is possibly TRBD1 (5 bases). The CDR3 loop spans 14 amino acids. The germline V gene encodes CDR1 SGHTA and CDR2 FQGTGA. The CDR3 loop reads CASSLGHGTDTQYF. CDR3 in DNA: TGCGCCAGCAGTTTAGGACACGGCACAGATACGCAGTATTTT.

The chain recombines TRBV20-1 with TRBJ2-3; 7 bases are shared with TRBD1. The CDR3 loop spans 15 amino acids. Looked up from germline, CDR1 is DFQATT and CDR2 is SNEGSKA (reference sequence). V was clipped by 1 base and J by 6 bases; unmatched bases: 10. The DNA for the CDR3 is TGCAGTGCTAGAGTTGGGACAGCCATTTCGGATACGCAGTATTTT. It is translated as CSARVGTAISDTQYF.

The V call is TRBV2, the J call TRBJ1-2; D remains ambiguous. Germline V gene lookup returns CDR1 SNHLY and CDR2 FYNNEI. Deletions cut 0 bases from V and 8 bases from J, with 4 bases between. There are 11 residues in the CDR3. CDR3 residues: CASSEAGGYTF. As DNA, the CDR3 is TGTGCCAGCAGTGAAGCAGGGGGCTACACCTTC.

There are a few counts of this clonotype. CDR3 sequence: CASSLGAPGELFF. Here the CDR3 DNA reads TGTGCCAGCAGTTTAGGGGCCCCCGGGGAGCTGTTTTTT. The rearrangement links TRBV12-3 or TRBV12-4 to TRBJ2-2; D remains ambiguous. This CDR3 is 13 amino acids long. Trimming left V 1 base short and J 6 bases short, with 6 bases between.

This clonotype was seen ten or more times. The chain uses TRBV7-9 and TRBJ1-6; D uncertain. From germline, CDR1 is SEHNR and CDR2 FQNEAQ (reference sequence). CDR3 size: 12 residues. The V gene lost 8 bases and the J gene lost 6 bases, with 8 bases spanning the gap. The CDR3 nucleotides are TGTGCCAGCGCGGGGTCTAATTCACCCCTCCACTTT. Amino acid sequence: CASAGSNSPLHF.

This sequence joins TRBV20-1 and TRBJ2-7, with D tentatively TRBD2 (5 bases). V was cut by 2 bases and J by 4 bases, with 9 bases left in between. Germline lookup yields CDR1 DFQATT and CDR2 SNEGSKA (reference sequence). There are 12 residues in the CDR3. The CDR3 DNA sequence: TGCAGTGCTAGATGGACTGGTTACGAGCAGTACTTC. Translation gives CSARWTGYEQYF.

V and J are TRBV2 and TRBJ2-1; weak D call: TRBD1 (7 bases). Germline lookup yields CDR1 SNHLY and CDR2 FYNNEI. Trimming took off 3 bases at V and 8 bases at J, with 17 bases between the two ends. The CDR3 has 15 amino acids. As DNA, the CDR3 is TGTGCCAGCAGTGACTGGACAGGTCCGGGGGATGAGCAGTTCTTC. Translated: CASSDWTGPGDEQFF.

The chain combines TRBV9 with TRBJ1-3; maybe TRBD1 (5 bases). CDR1 and CDR2 (germline): SGDLS, YYNGEE. V shed 5 bases and J shed 0 bases, with 9 bases lying between them. The CDR3 has 14 amino acids. DNA for the CDR3: TGTGCCAGCAGGGGGCAAAGCTCTGGAAACACCATATATTTT. Its translation: CASRGQSSGNTIYF.

The gene calls are TRBV7-6 and TRBJ2-7; maybe TRBD2 (6 bases). The CDR3 has 14 amino acids. The ends were cut back, 1 base at V and 1 base at J, with 8 bases in the middle. Germline CDR1 is SGHVS and CDR2 is FNYEAQ. CDR3 in DNA: TGTGCCAGCAGCTTAGTAGCGGAGTCCTACGAGCAGTACTTC. This codes for CASSLVAESYEQYF.

This chain uses TRBV20-1 with TRBJ2-7; 7 bases line up with TRBD1. V was pared by 6 bases and J by 3 bases, with 17 bases of the junction left unmatched. The CDR3 loop spans 16 amino acids. Per the germline V gene, CDR1 is DFQATT and CDR2 is SNEGSKA (reference sequence). The CDR3 coding sequence is TGCAGTGCCCCGCCTCGAACGGGACAGAACTTCTACGAGCAGTACTTC. Translated: CSAPPRTGQNFYEQYF.

At least ten counts were recorded for this clonotype. The chain uses TRBV7-6 and TRBJ1-5, with D maybe TRBD1 (6 bases). Trimming shortened V by 3 bases and J by 0 bases, and 9 bases separated the two germline ends. This CDR3 region has 15 residues. The germline CDR1 and CDR2 sequences are SGHVS and FNYEAQ. The DNA for the CDR3 is TGTGCCAGCAGCTTCACAGGGTATAGCAATCAGCCCCAGCATTTT. Translated, it gives CASSFTGYSNQPQHF.

J is TRBJ1-6 and V is TRBV2, with TRBD1 identical over 10 bases. The ends lost 3 bases at V and 11 bases at J; junction bases unmatched: 1. This CDR3 has 13 residues. Looked up from germline, CDR1 is SNHLY and CDR2 is FYNNEI. The CDR3 protein is CASSEGQGPPLHF. The DNA of the CDR3 is TGTGCCAGCAGTGAGGGACAGGGGCCACCCCTCCACTTT.

V gene TRBV29-1 combines with J gene TRBJ1-2; D remains ambiguous. V lost 3 bases, J lost 7 bases, and 3 bases lay in between. CDR1 is SQVTM, CDR2 ANQGSEA, per germline. The CDR3 consists of 9 residues. CDR3 DNA: TGCAGCGTTGAGAGTGGCTACACCTTC. Translation: CSVESGYTF.

The rearrangement links TRBV12-3 or TRBV12-4 to TRBJ2-7; D not certain. Trimming stripped 5 bases from V and 7 bases from J, with 9 bases between. The CDR3 totals 11 residues. The CDR3, as DNA: TGTGCCAGCAGTCTCACGGAAGAGCAGTACTTC. Protein: CASSLTEEQYF.

Details on this clonotype: At one end, the junction sequence differs from germline, possibly due to a read error. The chain carries TRBV6-1 and TRBJ1-2; 7 bases match TRBD1. Germline CDR1 is MNHNS and CDR2 is SASEGT. This CDR3 has 13 amino acids. The CDR3 protein is CAISESTGDGYTF. CDR3 in DNA: TGTGCCATCAGTGAGTCCACAGGGGATGGCTACACCTTC.

For the CDR3, the DNA is TGTGCCAGCAGTAGCGGCAAAGCGGAGACCCAGTACTTC. Amino acids: CASSSGKAETQYF. The chain employs TRBV2 and TRBJ2-5, with a tentative D call TRBD2 (5 bases). The CDR3 covers 13 residues. CDR1 and CDR2 (germline): SNHLY, FYNNEI. V gave up 5 bases and J gave up 5 bases, with 12 bases separating them.